One sample yielded the 27 T cell receptor beta chains listed below, sequenced in a study of blood T cell repertoires in COVID-19. Sequencing used immunoSEQ multiplex PCR; TCRdb keeps in-frame clones, though not all of them. The sample consists of roughly 190,000 clones, around 84% of them appearing once. The material sequenced was peripheral blood. These TCRs come from a man aged 25 to 40 with active or convalescent COVID-19.

The chain combines TRBV2 with TRBJ2-5, with TRBD1 identical over 9 bases. V shed 4 bases, J shed 5 bases, and the junction held 5 bases outside the gene matches. The germline V gene encodes CDR1 SNHLY and CDR2 FYNNEI. The CDR3 length is 14 residues. In DNA, the CDR3 is TGTGCCAGCAGTGGGGGACAGGGCTGGGAGACCCAGTACTTC. Translated: CASSGGQGWETQYF.

Only a few counts were recorded for this clone. CDR3: CASSSYLLGSYEQYF. As DNA, the CDR3 is TGTGCCAGCAGTTCTTACCTATTGGGGAGTTACGAGCAGTACTTC. This sequence joins TRBV27 and TRBJ2-7; a possible D gene is TRBD2 (5 bases). Trimming took 4 bases from V and 4 from J, leaving 17 bases between them. Looked up from germline, CDR1 is MNHEY and CDR2 is SMNVEV (reference sequence). The length of the CDR3 is 15 residues.

The chain has TRBV28 and TRBJ2-5; 7 bases match TRBD1. Trimming at V came to 6 bases and at J to 2 bases, leaving 12 bases not matched to a gene. Germline V gene sequence: CDR1 MDHEN, CDR2 SYDVKM. CDR3 size: 16 residues. The CDR3 is CASSKSIGTAQETQYF. The CDR3 DNA reads as TGTGCCAGCAGCAAATCCATAGGGACAGCGCAAGAGACCCAGTACTTC.

The chain joins TRBV7-9 to TRBJ2-2; TRBD1 matches at 7 bases. With 5 bases clipped from V and 7 bases from J, the junction kept 10 bases outside the gene matches. There are 15 residues in the CDR3. From germline, CDR1 is SEHNR and CDR2 FQNEAQ (reference sequence). In DNA form, the CDR3 reads TGTGCCAGCAGCGACCGGGACAGTTCGGTCGGGGAGCTGTTTTTT. Translated: CASSDRDSSVGELFF.

The chain combines TRBV5-5 with TRBJ1-4; 7 nucleotides agree with TRBD1. Germline V gives CDR1 SGHKS, CDR2 YYEKEE (reference sequence). With V trimmed by 0 bases and J by 7 bases, 6 bases remained unmatched. The CDR3 is made up of 15 amino acids. The CDR3 DNA reads as TGTGCCAGCAGCTTGGCGCAGGGGGATGGTGAAAAACTGTTTTTT. This encodes CASSLAQGDGEKLFF.

The genes are TRBV19 and TRBJ2-3; TRBD1 agrees at 8 bases. The CDR3 is made up of 14 amino acids. V gave up 6 bases and J gave up 1 base; unmatched junction bases: 3. Looked up from germline, CDR1 is LNHDA and CDR2 is SQIVND (reference sequence). CDR3 bases: TGTGCCAGTAGAATGACAGGGGGCACAGATACGCAGTATTTT. This encodes CASRMTGGTDTQYF.

The chain carries TRBV9 and TRBJ1-1; no clear D. The CDR3 length is 13 residues. Trimming took 3 bases from V and 0 from J, leaving 6 bases between them. Germline loops: CDR1 SGDLS, CDR2 YYNGEE. CDR3: CASSAGMNTEAFF. The CDR3 DNA follows: TGTGCCAGCAGCGCGGGGATGAACACTGAAGCTTTCTTT.

The rearrangement joins TRBV6-5 to TRBJ2-3; D perhaps matches TRBD1 (5 bases). Germline CDR1 is MNHEY and CDR2 is SVGAGI. V dropped 2 bases and J dropped 0 bases, with 6 bases sitting between them. The CDR3 length is 14 residues. The CDR3, as DNA: TGTGCCAGCAGTTACGACAGAAGCACAGATACGCAGTATTTT. It specifies CASSYDRSTDTQYF.

The V gene is TRBV6-5, the J gene TRBJ1-2; no clear D. V was shortened by 8 bases and J by 4 bases, with 8 bases between the two germline ends. The germline gives CDR1 MNHEY, CDR2 SVGAGI. This CDR3 is 11 amino acids long. The CDR3 DNA reads TGTGCCAGCCTGGCTCTCTATGGCTACACCTTC. Translating it yields CASLALYGYTF.

This clone was observed a handful of times. The rearrangement links TRBV7-9 to TRBJ2-1; TRBD1 might be the D (6 bases). The CDR3 is 12 residues long. Germline CDR1 and CDR2: SEHNR and FQNEAQ (reference sequence). The germline V and J ends were trimmed by 10 bases and 4 bases, with 11 bases remaining between them. CDR3 bases: TGTGCCAACGCGGACAGTTACAATGAGCAGTTCTTC. It codes for CANADSYNEQFF. Looking up the rest from reference TRBV7-9 and TRBJ2-1 gives the full variable domain: DTGVSQNPRHKITKRGQNVTFRCDPISEHNRLYWYRQTLGQGPEFLTYFQNEAQLEKSRLLSDRFSAERPKGSFSTLEIQRTEQGDSAMYLCANADSYNEQFFGPGTRLTVL.

CDR3 in amino acids: CASSLGLAANYGYTF. The CDR3 DNA reads TGCGCCAGCAGCTTGGGACTGGCTGCTAACTATGGCTACACCTTC. The chain links TRBV5-1 to TRBJ1-2; D gene ambiguous. The germline CDR1 and CDR2 sequences are SGHRS and YFSETQ. This CDR3 is 15 amino acids long. Trimming pared 0 bases from V and 0 bases from J, leaving 9 bases between.

The V and J genes are TRBV25-1 and TRBJ1-2; 8 bases fit TRBD1. Germline V gives CDR1 MGHDK, CDR2 SYGVNS. CDR3 length: 13 residues. The junction had 7 bases not matched to a gene; V was cut back by 6 bases and J by 7 bases. The CDR3 DNA follows: TGTGCCAGCAGCGCGGACAGGGCGAGTGGCTACACCTTC. It codes for CASSADRASGYTF.

The rearrangement joins TRBV7-3 to TRBJ2-5; D gene unclear. The CDR3 extends over 13 amino acids. The germline CDR1 and CDR2 sequences are SGHTA and FQGTGA. The V end lost 4 bases, the J end lost 1 base, and 7 bases lay between the germline ends. For the CDR3, the DNA is TGTGCCAGCAGCTCGGAGCGCCAAGAGACCCAGTACTTC. Amino acids: CASSSERQETQYF.

This clone turned up a few times. The J gene is TRBJ2-5, the V gene TRBV7-2; 7 bases map to TRBD2. Germline V lookup: CDR1 SGHTA, CDR2 FQGNSA. Germline trimming cut 6 bases from V and 6 bases from J; bases unmatched to any gene: 19. The CDR3 length is 17 residues. The CDR3 region has the DNA TGTGCCAGCAGTCCGCGCGTCTCTGGCGGGGGACGGCAGACCCAGTACTTC. This gives the protein CASSPRVSGGGRQTQYF. Supplemented by reference TRBV7-2 and TRBJ2-5, the full variable domain reads GAGVSQSPSNKVTEKGKDVELRCDPISGHTALYWYRQSLGQGLEFLIYFQGNSAPDKSGLPSDRFSAERTGGSVSTLTIQRTQQEDSAVYLCASSPRVSGGGRQTQYFGPGTRLLVL.

J is TRBJ2-2 and V is TRBV5-5, with 7 bases lining up with TRBD2. The germline V gene has CDR1 SGHKS and CDR2 YYEKEE (reference sequence). V lost 3 bases, J lost 4 bases, and 6 bases stayed unmatched. This CDR3 is 15 amino acids long. As DNA, the CDR3 is TGTGCCAGCAGCTCCCGGGACTACACCACCGGGGAGCTGTTTTTT. Protein product: CASSSRDYTTGELFF.

The chain joins TRBV30 to TRBJ2-2; 7 nucleotides agree with TRBD1. Losses at the gene ends were 0 bases for V and 2 bases for J; bases not matched to a gene: 6. The CDR3 sequence is 16 residues long. The germline CDR1 and CDR2 sequences are GTSNPN and SVGIG (reference sequence). The DNA for the CDR3 is TGTGCCTGGAGTGTATTGCGACAGGGAAACACCGGGGAGCTGTTTTTT. Its translation is CAWSVLRQGNTGELFF.

This rearrangement joins TRBV30 to TRBJ1-5; tentative D call: TRBD1 (5 bases). Per the germline V gene, CDR1 is GTSNPN and CDR2 is SVGIG (reference sequence). This CDR3 has 13 amino acids. V lost 3 bases, J lost 3 bases, and 9 bases lay in between. The CDR3 DNA reads TGTGCCTGGAGGGGGGGTATCAATCAGCCCCAGCATTTT. It translates to CAWRGGINQPQHF.

This chain connects TRBV4-2 to TRBJ1-2; D is perhaps TRBD1 (6 bases). The CDR3 has 17 residues. V lost 4 bases, J lost 1 base, and 19 bases lay in between. The germline gives CDR1 LGHNA, CDR2 YNFKEQ. The DNA of the CDR3 is TGTGCCAGCAGCCGACAGGACGACAACGCGGATAACTATGGCTACACCTTC. Protein product: CASSRQDDNADNYGYTF.

The genes are TRBV29-1 and TRBJ2-1, with 8 nucleotides matching TRBD1. The CDR3 is made up of 14 amino acids. In germline, CDR1 is SQVTM, CDR2 ANQGSEA. The junction had 7 bases not matched to a gene; V was cut back by 6 bases and J by 3 bases. The CDR3 sequence is CSVHRGQGYNEQFF. The CDR3 nucleotides read TGCAGCGTCCATCGTGGACAGGGCTACAATGAGCAGTTCTTC.

The J gene is TRBJ2-6, the V gene TRBV7-9; D might be TRBD1 (5 bases). V lost 2 bases and J lost 3, with 8 bases in between. Per germline, CDR1 SEHNR and CDR2 FQNEAQ (reference sequence). The CDR3 runs to 15 residues. The DNA of the CDR3 is TGTGCCAGCAGCTTAAGCACAGGTGGGGCCAACGTCCTGACTTTC. This encodes CASSLSTGGANVLTF.

This sequence joins TRBV27 and TRBJ1-1; D uncertain. V was clipped by 2 bases and J by 6 bases, with 10 bases between them. This CDR3 is built from 13 residues. Germline V gives CDR1 MNHEY, CDR2 SMNVEV (reference sequence). The CDR3 sequence is CASSLVGAPEAFF. DNA of the CDR3: TGTGCCAGCAGTTTAGTAGGAGCCCCTGAAGCTTTCTTT.

This chain joins TRBV29-1 and TRBJ1-5, with TRBD1 matching 11 bases. The CDR3 runs 15 residues. J lost 0 bases, V lost 6 bases, and 4 bases had no gene match. Per the germline V gene, CDR1 is SQVTM and CDR2 is ANQGSEA. This chain's CDR3 is CSVGQGAYSNQPQHF. DNA of the CDR3: TGCAGCGTCGGACAGGGGGCTTATAGCAATCAGCCCCAGCATTTT.

Only a few counts were recorded for this clone. The chain links TRBV19 to TRBJ1-5; D is unresolved. Germline V gene sequence: CDR1 LNHDA, CDR2 SQIVND (reference sequence). V lost 3 bases and J lost 7, with 10 bases in between. The CDR3 contains 13 residues. The CDR3 loop is CASSMEGVQPQHF. CDR3 bases: TGTGCCAGTAGTATGGAGGGCGTACAGCCCCAGCATTTT.

The chain carries TRBV25-1 and TRBJ2-1; tentatively, D is TRBD1 (6 bases). Germline CDR1 reads MGHDK; CDR2 reads SYGVNS. This CDR3 comprises 16 residues. Trimming took 3 bases from V and 6 from J, leaving 18 bases between them. CDR3 protein: CASSDRGRGLFNEQFF. The DNA for the CDR3 is TGTGCCAGCAGTGACCGCGGCAGGGGTCTTTTCAATGAGCAGTTCTTC. The whole variable domain, remainder taken from reference TRBV25-1 and TRBJ2-1, is EADIYQTPRYLVIGTGKKITLECSQTMGHDKMYWYQQDPGMELHLIHYSYGVNSTEKGDLSSESTVSRIRTEHFPLTLESARPSHTSQYLCASSDRGRGLFNEQFFGPGTRLTVL.

Regarding this clone: Mismatch with germline at one junction end may stem from a read error. V is TRBV3-1 (or the pseudogene TRBV3-2) and J is TRBJ2-7, with 10 bases lining up with TRBD2. The CDR3 consists of 16 residues. In germline, CDR1 is LGHDT, CDR2 YNNKEL (reference sequence). The DNA for the CDR3 is TGTGCCAGCAGCCAACAAGCGTCCCCGGGAGCTAGCGGGAGTATCTTC. Translating it yields CASSQQASPGASGSIF.

The chain carries TRBV19 and TRBJ1-6, with D tentatively TRBD1 (6 bases). The CDR3 totals 14 residues. Germline V gives CDR1 LNHDA, CDR2 SQIVND (reference sequence). V lost 0 bases and J lost 10, with 10 bases in between. CDR3 sequence (DNA): TGTGCCAGTAGTATAGATGACAGGCCCTCACCCCTCCACTTT. This codes for CASSIDDRPSPLHF.

This clone was detected only a few times. The chain is built from TRBV10-1 and TRBJ2-2; 9 nucleotides agree with TRBD2. Germline V gene lookup returns CDR1 WNHNN and CDR2 SYGVQD (reference sequence). The CDR3 consists of 17 residues. The ends lost 3 bases at V and 0 bases at J; junction bases unmatched: 5. This chain's CDR3 is CASSDLSGSSNTGELFF. Written as DNA, the CDR3 is TGCGCCAGCAGTGACCTTAGCGGGAGCTCGAACACCGGGGAGCTGTTTTTT.